The 18 T cell receptor beta chains presented below share a single source sample, sequenced in a study of cytomegalovirus exposure and HLA in healthy donors. Primers included in the PCR were 60 Vbeta and 13 Jbeta primers. The data were produced by immunoSEQ multiplex PCR, yet TCRdb's version contains in-frame clones alone and is incomplete. The sample holds around 130,000 clones, around 86% seen once. The sample taken for sequencing was PBMCs. Every receptor here comes from a man aged 25 to 40 in good health and CMV-seronegative.

This clone rates as medium-sized. The chain has TRBV5-1 and TRBJ2-1, with D perhaps matching TRBD1 (6 bases). Germline CDR1 and CDR2: SGHRS and YFSETQ. The CDR3 is 16 residues long. Deletions cut 2 bases from V and 8 bases from J, with 20 bases between. This CDR3 reads CASSFHREIPIDEQFF. The CDR3 DNA reads TGCGCCAGCAGCTTTCACAGGGAAATACCTATCGATGAGCAGTTCTTC.

In the case of this clone: Within the sample, other DNA sequences also encode this same CDR3. This chain uses TRBV7-9 with TRBJ2-5; 7 positions agree with TRBD2. The V gene's germline CDR1 is SEHNR and CDR2 FQNEAQ (reference sequence). The ends lost 5 bases at V and 2 bases at J; junction bases unmatched: 17. The CDR3 is 18 residues long. The CDR3 DNA follows: TGTGCCAGCAGCAGGACCCTCGAAGGGAGCGGGAAACAAGAGACCCAGTACTTC. Translation gives CASSRTLEGSGKQETQYF.

The CDR3 reads CASSQATGDQPQHF. The DNA of the CDR3 is TGCGCCAGCAGCCAAGCCACGGGAGACCAGCCCCAGCATTTT. V usage is TRBV4-3 and J usage is TRBJ1-5; D is ambiguous. Germline values: CDR1 LGHNA, CDR2 YSLEER. Trimming shortened V by 1 base and J by 7 bases, and 11 bases separated the two germline ends. The CDR3 loop spans 14 amino acids.

The CDR3 reads CASSTGRSGANVLTF. CDR3 nucleotide sequence: TGTGCCAGCAGCACGGGTCGCTCTGGGGCCAACGTCCTGACTTTC. The gene calls are TRBV7-2 and TRBJ2-6; D call uncertain. The germline V gene encodes CDR1 SGHTA and CDR2 FQGNSA. The CDR3 runs to 15 residues. The V end lost 5 bases, the J end lost 0 bases, and 8 bases lay between the germline ends. Together with reference TRBV7-2 and TRBJ2-6, the CDR3 gives the full variable domain: GAGVSQSPSNKVTEKGKDVELRCDPISGHTALYWYRQSLGQGLEFLIYFQGNSAPDKSGLPSDRFSAERTGGSVSTLTIQRTQQEDSAVYLCASSTGRSGANVLTFGAGSRLTVL.

The rearrangement uses TRBV11-3 and TRBJ2-5; TRBD1 agrees at 8 bases. The CDR3 is made up of 14 amino acids. Per the germline V gene, CDR1 is SGHNT and CDR2 is YENEEA. V trimming: 5 bases; J trimming: 4 bases; junction bases outside the gene matches: 6. The CDR3 region is CASSAGQGLETQYF. The CDR3 bases are TGTGCCAGCAGCGCCGGACAGGGCCTAGAGACCCAGTACTTC.

The CDR3 nucleotides are TGTGCCAGCAGTTTCACAGGGGGCACTGAAGCTTTCTTT. It yields the protein CASSFTGGTEAFF. This rearrangement joins TRBV28 to TRBJ1-1, with 8 bases fitting TRBD1. Trimming removed 3 bases from V and 4 bases from J; junction bases left unmatched: 1. There are 13 residues in the CDR3. CDR1 and CDR2 from the germline V gene are MDHEN and SYDVKM. Together with reference TRBV28 and TRBJ1-1, the CDR3 gives the full variable domain: DVKVTQSSRYLVKRTGEKVFLECVQDMDHENMFWYRQDPGLGLRLIYFSYDVKMKEKGDIPEGYSVSREKKERFSLILESASTNQTSMYLCASSFTGGTEAFFGQGTRLTVV.

The chain recombines TRBV6-5 with TRBJ1-6, with a weak D call TRBD1 (5 bases). Trimming cost V 2 bases and J 7 bases, with 12 bases left between them. CDR1 is MNHEY, CDR2 SVGAGI, per germline. There are 15 residues in the CDR3. The DNA for the CDR3 is TGTGCCAGCAGTTACGGGGCAGGTTGGAATTCACCCCTCCACTTT. Its protein product is CASSYGAGWNSPLHF.

This clone was recorded a few times. CDR3: CASSVVPAFF. The CDR3 DNA follows: TGCGCCAGCAGCGTAGTCCCAGCTTTCTTT. V gene TRBV4-1 combines with J gene TRBJ1-1; D call uncertain. Germline V CDR1 and CDR2: MGHRA, YSYEKL. The CDR3 length is 10 residues. Trimming took off 5 bases at V and 10 bases at J, with 8 bases between the two ends.

The chain joins TRBV19 to TRBJ1-5; a weak D match, TRBD1 (6 bases). The V and J ends lost 6 bases and 2 bases respectively, with 17 bases between them. The CDR3 has 16 residues. Germline loops: CDR1 LNHDA, CDR2 SQIVND (reference sequence). The CDR3 is CASSDQPGAGNQPQHF. CDR3 sequence (DNA): TGTGCCAGTAGCGACCAACCAGGGGCCGGCAATCAGCCCCAGCATTTT.

This clone was recorded once. The rearrangement joins TRBV10-2 to TRBJ1-5; D is possibly TRBD1 (5 bases). CDR1 is WSHSY, CDR2 SAAADI, per germline. CDR3 length: 15 residues. V lost 4 bases and J 2 bases, leaving 12 bases between the germline ends. CDR3 protein: CASSVGQGGNQPQHF. CDR3 nucleotide sequence: TGCGCCAGCAGTGTTGGGCAGGGCGGCAATCAGCCCCAGCATTTT.

V and J are TRBV4-1 and TRBJ1-2; a weak D match, TRBD1 (5 bases). Trimming pared 2 bases from V and 5 bases from J, leaving 15 bases between. CDR1 is MGHRA, CDR2 YSYEKL, per germline. The CDR3 spans 15 residues. For the CDR3, the DNA is TGCGCCAGCAGCCAACGTTCGCGGGGGGAGTATGGCTACACCTTC. Protein: CASSQRSRGEYGYTF.

The sample holds one count of this clone. The chain links TRBV10-3 to TRBJ2-3; D possibly corresponds to TRBD2 (6 bases). The CDR3 has 11 residues. Per the germline V gene, CDR1 is ENHRY and CDR2 is SYGVKD. V lost 10 bases and J 6 bases, leaving 11 bases between the germline ends. CDR3 amino acids: CASRSGDTQYF. The CDR3 bases are TGTGCCAGTAGAAGCGGGGATACGCAGTATTTT.

The table lists this clone with a count of one. This chain links TRBV5-1 with TRBJ2-3; TRBD1 matches 10 bases. After removal of 0 bases from V and 6 bases from J, the junction contained 7 bases not matched to a gene. The CDR3 loop spans 16 amino acids. The V gene's germline CDR1 is SGHRS and CDR2 YFSETQ. The CDR3 DNA sequence: TGCGCCAGCAGCTTGGGGACAGGGGGGTATGGGGATACGCAGTATTTT. Its translation is CASSLGTGGYGDTQYF.

The CDR3 spells CASSPVGTGPTFEEKLFF. The CDR3 bases are TGTGCCAGCAGTCCGGTCGGGACAGGGCCCACTTTTGAGGAAAAACTGTTTTTT. The rearrangement joins TRBV27 to TRBJ1-4, with 9 nucleotides matching TRBD1. Per germline, CDR1 MNHEY and CDR2 SMNVEV (reference sequence). The CDR3 runs 18 residues. Trimming took 5 bases from V and 8 from J; bases not matched to a gene: 18.

The J gene is TRBJ2-5, the V gene TRBV25-1; D may be TRBD2 (7 bases). The last part of the DNA fits TRBJ2-7 better; the J call may be wrong. The CDR3 contains 15 residues. Germline assignment: CDR1 MGHDK and CDR2 SYGVNS. In nucleotides, the CDR3 is TGTGCCAGCAGTAGCCAAGGGGGGGCATGGGACGAGCAGTACTTC. Translation: CASSSQGGAWDEQYF.

Of note for this clone: The sample has other DNA sequences that encode this CDR3 too. The genes are TRBV19 and TRBJ1-1; the D gene is possibly TRBD1 (5 bases). CDR1 LNHDA and CDR2 SQIVND come from the germline V gene (reference sequence). Trimming pared 4 bases from V and 11 bases from J, leaving 20 bases between. This CDR3 is 14 amino acids long. CDR3 amino acids: CASSKSRAVYEAFF. The CDR3 DNA reads TGTGCCAGTAGTAAGTCCAGGGCGGTATATGAGGCTTTCTTT.

V gene TRBV19 combines with J gene TRBJ2-1, with D maybe TRBD1 (5 bases). This CDR3 is 17 amino acids long. Trimming left V 3 bases short and J 3 bases short, with 18 bases between. The V gene's germline CDR1 is LNHDA and CDR2 SQIVND (reference sequence). The CDR3 DNA is TGTGCCAGTAGTATGCCTACCATGACAGTCTACTACAATGAGCAGTTCTTC. This encodes CASSMPTMTVYYNEQFF.

The gene calls are TRBV18 and TRBJ2-5, with 8 bases that match TRBD1. Germline lookup yields CDR1 KGHSH and CDR2 LQKENI. There are 14 residues in the CDR3. V was clipped by 5 bases and J by 3 bases; unmatched bases: 5. CDR3 residues: CASSSRDRKETQYF. The DNA for the CDR3 is TGTGCCAGCTCAAGCCGGGACAGGAAAGAGACCCAGTACTTC.